Presented here are 26 T cell receptor beta chains from one specimen sequenced in a study of T cells after yellow fever vaccination. In TCRdb, the 5' RACE reads were re-called with MiXCR into one record per CDR3 protein. The sample has a few hundred thousand distinct CDR3 sequences; around 4.9% are singletons. This sample comprised CD4+ T cells sorted from PBMCs, obtained on the day of the yellow fever booster vaccination. The receptors come from a man between 18 and 35 years old who received the YFV17D yellow fever vaccine.

The genes are TRBV15 and TRBJ1-1; D ambiguous. This CDR3 has 16 residues. Between the trimmed V and J ends, which lost 0 bases and 2 bases, there was a span of 13 bases. The V gene's germline CDR1 is LNHNV and CDR2 YYDKDF (reference sequence). The CDR3 loop is CATSRDISWPNTEAFF. As DNA, the CDR3 is TGTGCCACCAGCAGAGATATATCCTGGCCCAACACTGAAGCTTTCTTT. Variable domain in full (rest from reference TRBV15 and TRBJ1-1): DAMVIQNPRYQVTQFGKPVTLSCSQTLNHNVMYWYQQKSSQAPKLLFHYYDKDFNNEADTPDNFQSRRPNTSFCFLDIRSPGLGDTAMYLCATSRDISWPNTEAFFGQGTRLTVV.

This clonotype was counted ten times or more. The V gene is TRBV5-6, the J gene TRBJ2-7, with D perhaps matching TRBD2 (7 bases). The CDR3 is 14 amino acids. Trimming removed 2 bases at V and 2 bases at J, with 11 bases between. Germline V lookup: CDR1 SGHDT, CDR2 YYEEEE. The CDR3 reads CASSFGGGPYEQYF. The CDR3 DNA follows: TGTGCCAGCAGCTTCGGCGGGGGCCCCTACGAGCAGTACTTC.

This clonotype was detected many times. This chain joins TRBV10-3 and TRBJ2-7, with 8 positions matching TRBD1. With 6 bases clipped from V and 3 bases from J, the junction kept 4 bases outside the gene matches. Per germline, CDR1 ENHRY and CDR2 SYGVKD. This CDR3 spans 13 amino acids. The CDR3 sequence: CAISGGQDYEQYF. The CDR3 DNA reads TGTGCCATCAGCGGGGGACAGGACTACGAGCAGTACTTC.

This clonotype has just a few counts. The rearrangement joins TRBV3-1 to TRBJ1-2; D unresolved. The CDR3 extends over 14 amino acids. Germline values: CDR1 LGHDT, CDR2 YNNKEL (reference sequence). Trimming took off 0 bases at V and 8 bases at J, with 13 bases between the two ends. CDR3 sequence (DNA): TGTGCCAGCAGCCAAGACAGTCTTTATAGCGGCTACACCTTC. Amino acid sequence: CASSQDSLYSGYTF.

Only a few counts were recorded for this clonotype. The chain combines TRBV7-3 with TRBJ2-1; 12 bases agree with TRBD2. Per the germline V gene, CDR1 is SGHTA and CDR2 is FQGTGA. The V gene end was trimmed by 3 bases and the J gene end by 6 bases; junction bases not matched to a gene: 3. The CDR3 loop spans 15 amino acids. CDR3 protein: CASSFASGGVNEQFF. CDR3 bases: TGTGCCAGCAGCTTCGCTAGCGGGGGGGTCAATGAGCAGTTCTTC.

This clonotype was detected a few times. The chain carries TRBV4-3 and TRBJ1-1; no definite D call. CDR1 and CDR2 from the germline V gene are LGHNA and YSLEER. The CDR3 has 15 amino acids. The V and J ends lost 4 bases and 4 bases respectively, with 16 bases between them. The CDR3 loop is CASSPELWGSTEAFF. The CDR3 DNA follows: TGCGCCAGCAGCCCCGAACTTTGGGGAAGCACTGAAGCTTTCTTT.

This clonotype was seen a few times. This chain joins TRBV6-5 and TRBJ1-3; D unresolved. The CDR3 runs 19 residues. With 0 bases removed from V and 0 bases from J, the gap between germline ends came to 18 bases. Germline V gene lookup returns CDR1 MNHEY and CDR2 SVGAGI. CDR3 coding DNA: TGTGCCAGCAGTTACTCGAAATCCTCAGTGCTCAACTCTGGAAACACCATATATTTT. Amino acid sequence: CASSYSKSSVLNSGNTIYF.

This clonotype was counted between two and nine times. The chain links TRBV5-4 to TRBJ2-1; D perhaps matches TRBD2 (5 bases). The CDR3 is made up of 16 amino acids. Per germline, CDR1 SGHNT and CDR2 YYREEE (reference sequence). V was clipped by 4 bases and J by 0 bases, with 14 bases between them. CDR3 amino acids: CASSPGSVNSYNEQFF. The DNA for the CDR3 is TGTGCCAGCAGCCCGGGGTCAGTGAACTCCTACAATGAGCAGTTCTTC.

The table lists this clonotype with a few counts. The chain carries TRBV6-5 and TRBJ2-6; D possibly corresponds to TRBD1 (5 bases). With 2 bases removed from V and 0 bases from J, the gap between germline ends came to 8 bases. The germline V gene encodes CDR1 MNHEY and CDR2 SVGAGI. The CDR3 has 16 amino acids. CDR3 DNA: TGTGCCAGCAGTTACGCAGGGAACTCTGGGGCCAACGTCCTGACTTTC. Its protein product is CASSYAGNSGANVLTF.

There are a few counts of this clonotype. The chain recombines TRBV7-8 with TRBJ2-5, with a possible D match to TRBD2 (5 bases). The CDR3 consists of 14 residues. Germline V gene lookup returns CDR1 SGHVS and CDR2 FQNEAQ. V lost 5 bases and J lost 4, with 14 bases in between. The CDR3 spells CASSPLSGRETQYF. The CDR3 region has the DNA TGTGCCAGCAGCCCCCTTTCGGGGAGAGAGACCCAGTACTTC.

Ten or more counts support this clonotype. The DNA is left out, because the CDR3 cannot be placed on it with certainty; the CDR3 is given as TCRdb lists it. The chain links TRBV2 to TRBJ1-1; TRBD1 is the table's D call, not checked against the DNA. The CDR3 contains 15 residues when both ends are counted. Germline V lookup: CDR1 SNHLY, CDR2 FYNNEI. CDR3 sequence: CASSTSQDRGQGAFF.

The chain combines TRBV9 with TRBJ1-1, with D possibly matching TRBD1 (5 bases). Trimming pared 4 bases from V and 3 bases from J, leaving 16 bases between. Germline V gene lookup returns CDR1 SGDLS and CDR2 YYNGEE. This CDR3 region has 15 residues. CDR3 residues: CASSQNLGRDTEAFF. The CDR3 DNA reads as TGTGCCAGCAGCCAGAACCTGGGCAGGGACACTGAAGCTTTCTTT. The full variable domain, rest sourced from reference TRBV9 and TRBJ1-1, is DSGVTQTPKHLITATGQRVTLRCSPRSGDLSVYWYQQSLDQGLQFLIQYYNGEERAKGNILERFSAQQFPDLHSELNLSSLELGDSALYFCASSQNLGRDTEAFFGQGTRLTVV.

With respect to this clonotype: Germline and junction disagree at one end, which may indicate a read error. The V and J genes are TRBV12-3 or TRBV12-4 and TRBJ1-2; 8 nucleotides align to TRBD1. The CDR3 consists of 16 residues. In DNA form, the CDR3 reads TGTGTCAGCAGACCCTACCCCCACAGGGGGAACTATGGCTACACCTTC. It is translated as CVSRPYPHRGNYGYTF.

This clonotype has just a few counts. J is TRBJ1-1 and V is TRBV12-3 or TRBV12-4; D is perhaps TRBD1 (5 bases). V shed 6 bases and J shed 11 bases, with 16 bases lying between them. This CDR3 is 12 amino acids long. The CDR3 sequence is CASSRQRTVAFF. The CDR3 nucleotides are TGTGCCAGCAGCAGACAGAGAACCGTGGCTTTCTTT.

This clonotype was detected many times. The V gene is TRBV28, the J gene TRBJ2-6, with a tentative D call TRBD2 (6 bases). The CDR3 is 16 residues long. Trimming shortened V by 7 bases and J by 4 bases, and 17 bases separated the two germline ends. Per germline, CDR1 MDHEN and CDR2 SYDVKM. The CDR3 reads CASTPVEGTGANVLTF. The CDR3 DNA sequence: TGTGCCAGCACCCCCGTGGAGGGAACCGGGGCCAACGTCCTGACTTTC.

The chain uses TRBV4-3 and TRBJ2-7; D remains unclear. Germline V gene sequence: CDR1 LGHNA, CDR2 YSLEER. The CDR3 is 14 residues long. V was clipped by 0 bases and J by 2 bases, with 8 bases between them. CDR3: CASSQDMVTYEQYF. DNA for the CDR3: TGCGCCAGCAGCCAAGATATGGTAACCTACGAGCAGTACTTC.

Ten or more counts support this clonotype. The rearrangement joins TRBV29-1 to TRBJ2-7, with TRBD1 as a possible D gene (6 bases). This CDR3 is 12 amino acids long. V was cut by 7 bases and J by 2 bases, with 12 bases left in between. Germline CDR1 SQVTM, CDR2 ANQGSEA. The CDR3 protein is CSATGPTYEQYV. CDR3 DNA: TGCAGCGCGACAGGACCTACCTACGAGCAGTACGTC.

This clonotype has just a few counts. The V gene is TRBV7-9, the J gene TRBJ2-3; TRBD1 might be the D (6 bases). Between the trimmed V and J ends, which lost 7 bases and 4 bases, there was a span of 18 bases. Per germline, CDR1 SEHNR and CDR2 FQNEAQ (reference sequence). CDR3 length: 15 residues. The CDR3 is CASTRDTGRPDTQYF. Written as DNA, the CDR3 is TGTGCCAGCACCCGAGACACAGGGCGTCCAGATACGCAGTATTTT.

This CDR3 is CASSLAGLVSDTQYF. DNA of the CDR3: TGCGCCAGCAGCTTGGCAGGACTAGTCTCAGATACGCAGTATTTT. The V gene is TRBV5-1, the J gene TRBJ2-3, with 7 bases matching TRBD2. Per the germline V gene, CDR1 is SGHRS and CDR2 is YFSETQ. The V and J ends lost 0 bases and 4 bases, in that order; junction bases with no gene match: 5. This CDR3 has 15 amino acids.

This clonotype came up a few times. The chain couples TRBV9 to TRBJ1-2; D not certain. The CDR3 runs to 13 residues. The germline V gene has CDR1 SGDLS and CDR2 YYNGEE. Trimming pared 0 bases from V and 2 bases from J, leaving 5 bases between. The DNA for the CDR3 is TGTGCCAGCAGCGTAGACAGCAACTATGGCTACACCTTC. Amino acids: CASSVDSNYGYTF.

Many counts were recorded for this clonotype. V usage is TRBV10-3 and J usage is TRBJ2-1, with D maybe TRBD1 (5 bases). CDR3 size: 13 residues. V dropped 10 bases and J dropped 2 bases, with 12 bases sitting between them. The V gene's germline CDR1 is ENHRY and CDR2 SYGVKD. The CDR3 DNA reads TGTGCCACAGAAGGGGTTCCCTACAATGAGCAGTTCTTC. Protein: CATEGVPYNEQFF.

The CDR3 DNA sequence: TGTGCCAGTTCGGCGGGCCCCTCTTACTATGGCTACACCTTC. Residues: CASSAGPSYYGYTF. This chain links TRBV6-5 with TRBJ1-2; D is unresolved. Germline V gene data show CDR1 as MNHEY and CDR2 as SVGAGI. The CDR3 contains 14 residues. With 9 bases removed from V and 3 bases from J, the gap between germline ends came to 17 bases.

The chain joins TRBV19 to TRBJ2-7; D is possibly TRBD2 (6 bases). CDR1 and CDR2 from the germline V gene are LNHDA and SQIVND (reference sequence). The CDR3 is 14 residues long. Trimming pared 3 bases from V and 1 base from J, leaving 10 bases between. This CDR3 is CASSISGTSYEQYF. The CDR3 DNA reads TGTGCCAGTAGTATCTCGGGGACTTCCTACGAGCAGTACTTC.

This clonotype has a handful of counts. V gene TRBV18 combines with J gene TRBJ1-5; D is unresolved. V was pared by 6 bases and J by 0 bases, with 9 bases between. Germline values: CDR1 KGHSH, CDR2 LQKENI. This CDR3 has 14 residues. The CDR3 DNA is TGTGCCAGCTCTACCCGGGGTAGCAATCAGCCCCAGCATTTT. This encodes CASSTRGSNQPQHF. The full variable domain, its missing parts supplied by reference TRBV18 and TRBJ1-5, is NAGVMQNPRHLVRRRGQEARLRCSPMKGHSHVYWYRQLPEEGLKFMVYLQKENIIDESGMPKERFSAEFPKEGPSILRIQQVVRGDSAAYFCASSTRGSNQPQHFGDGTRLSIL.

The chain links TRBV3-1 to TRBJ1-5; D call uncertain. Per the germline V gene, CDR1 is LGHDT and CDR2 is YNNKEL (reference sequence). This CDR3 is built from 14 residues. V shed 1 base and J shed 0 bases, with 4 bases lying between them. CDR3 DNA: TGTGCCAGCAGCCAAGTGAATAGCAATCAGCCCCAGCATTTT. Translating it yields CASSQVNSNQPQHF.

The rearrangement links TRBV6-5 to TRBJ1-1, with 7 positions matching TRBD1. Germline V gene sequence: CDR1 MNHEY, CDR2 SVGAGI. V gave up 0 bases and J gave up 5 bases; unmatched junction bases: 9. The CDR3 is 16 amino acids. CDR3 sequence (DNA): TGTGCCAGCAGTTACTCGATGGCAGGGGGAAGGACTGAAGCTTTCTTT. Its protein product is CASSYSMAGGRTEAFF.